Shown below are 30 T cell receptor beta chains from a single sample sequenced in a study of metastatic and nonmetastatic thyroid tumors. No treatment had been given to any patient before thyroid surgery. TCRdb reprocessed the PCR reads via MiXCR. The table records fewer than 4,500 clones, roughly 36% of them present only once. Material: adjacent normal tissue. The source of these receptors is a male donor with papillary thyroid cancer or a benign thyroid nodule (not recorded which). Some clones in this sample may be carry-over from other donors' samples.

The chain joins TRBV2 to TRBJ2-3; 8 bases agree with TRBD2. The germline gives CDR1 SNHLY, CDR2 FYNNEI. This CDR3 comprises 15 residues. V gave up 7 bases and J gave up 0 bases; unmatched junction bases: 6. The CDR3 reads CASISSSGSTDTQYF. The CDR3, as DNA: TGTGCCAGCATCAGTTCTAGCGGGAGCACAGATACGCAGTATTTT. The full variable domain, with the rest looked up from reference TRBV2 and TRBJ2-3, is EPEVTQTPSHQVTQMGQEVILRCVPISNHLYFYWYRQILGQKVEFLVSFYNNEISEKSEIFDDQFSVERPDGSNFTLKIRSTKLEDSAMYFCASISSSGSTDTQYFGPGTRLTVL.

The chain has TRBV7-2 and TRBJ2-7; 9 bases are shared with TRBD2. The V gene's germline CDR1 is SGHTA and CDR2 FQGNSA. The CDR3 is 15 residues long. V lost 5 bases to trimming and J lost 5 bases; unmatched junction nucleotides: 10. The CDR3 here is CASSLGPSGINEQYF. The DNA for the CDR3 is TGTGCCAGCAGCCTGGGGCCTAGCGGGATAAACGAGCAGTACTTC.

This clone turned up a few times. This chain joins TRBV28 and TRBJ2-3; TRBD2 matches at 10 bases. CDR1 MDHEN and CDR2 SYDVKM come from the germline V gene. Trimming at V came to 3 bases and at J to 2 bases, leaving 5 bases not matched to a gene. The CDR3 runs 16 residues. For the CDR3, the DNA is TGTGCCAGCAGTTTTTCCGGGACTAGCGCCACAGATACGCAGTATTTT. Amino acid sequence: CASSFSGTSATDTQYF.

The chain combines TRBV5-1 with TRBJ2-1; 14 bases match TRBD2. Germline V lookup: CDR1 SGHRS, CDR2 YFSETQ. The trim removed 3 bases at V and 1 base at J, leaving 3 bases unmatched. This CDR3 region has 17 residues. This CDR3 reads CASSWTSGRFSYNEQFF. The CDR3, as DNA: TGCGCCAGCAGCTGGACTAGCGGGAGGTTTTCCTACAATGAGCAGTTCTTC.

This clone was counted only a few times. The CDR3 DNA sequence: TGTGCCAGCAGTTACAGGCCCGGGACAGGGGGATATGGCTACACCTTC. Translating gives CASSYRPGTGGYGYTF. V is TRBV6-2 or TRBV6-3 and J is TRBJ1-2; 11 positions match TRBD1. The germline CDR1 and CDR2 sequences are MNHEY and SVGEGT. J lost 5 bases, V lost 2 bases, and 7 bases had no gene match. CDR3 length equals 16 residues.

The chain couples TRBV20-1 to TRBJ1-5; 9 nucleotides agree with TRBD1. CDR1 is DFQATT and CDR2 is SNEGSKA in the germline V gene (reference sequence). With V trimmed by 3 bases and J by 4 bases, 4 bases remained unmatched. The CDR3 covers 14 residues. This chain's CDR3 is CSARYRGRNQPQHF. The CDR3 DNA follows: TGCAGTGCTAGGTACAGGGGGCGAAATCAGCCCCAGCATTTT.

This chain uses TRBV7-6 with TRBJ2-2; D might be TRBD1 (5 bases). Trimming cost V 4 bases and J 0 bases, with 15 bases left between them. The CDR3 has 17 amino acids. CDR1 and CDR2 (germline): SGHVS, FNYEAQ. The CDR3: CASSSSPGQANTGELFF. In DNA form, the CDR3 reads TGTGCCAGCAGCTCGAGTCCCGGACAAGCGAACACCGGGGAGCTGTTTTTT.

This clone was detected only once. The gene calls are TRBV14 and TRBJ1-2; perhaps TRBD1 as D (5 bases). The CDR3 covers 15 residues. Germline CDR1 and CDR2: SGHDN and FVKESK. Trimming shortened V by 1 base and J by 2 bases, and 11 bases separated the two germline ends. This chain's CDR3 is CASSQAPGQNYGYTF. CDR3 coding DNA: TGTGCCAGCAGCCAAGCACCCGGACAAAACTATGGCTACACCTTC.

The chain couples TRBV11-2 to TRBJ2-7; D perhaps matches TRBD2 (5 bases). Trimming took 6 bases from V and 2 from J, leaving 20 bases between them. Germline V gene lookup returns CDR1 SGHAT and CDR2 FQNNGV. CDR3 length equals 16 residues. The CDR3 DNA sequence: TGTGCCAGCAGAAGATATGGGCGATCGAGGGCCTACGAGCAGTACTTC. Its translation is CASRRYGRSRAYEQYF.

The chain joins TRBV6-2 or TRBV6-3 to TRBJ2-7; TRBD1 might be the D (5 bases). Trimming cost V 3 bases and J 3 bases, with 12 bases left between them. The CDR3 sequence is 14 residues long. The germline V gene encodes CDR1 MNHEY and CDR2 SVGEGT. CDR3 in amino acids: CASSYGVGVYEQYF. The CDR3 coding sequence is TGTGCCAGCAGTTATGGGGTAGGGGTCTACGAGCAGTACTTC.

This clone appeared a few times. This chain links TRBV27 with TRBJ2-6, with TRBD1 matching 11 bases. Germline loops: CDR1 MNHEY, CDR2 SMNVEV (reference sequence). The CDR3 totals 16 residues. V was clipped by 6 bases and J by 6 bases; unmatched bases: 7. CDR3 nucleotides: TGTGCCAGCAGGGGACAGGGGGGCTTTGTGGCCAACGTCCTGACTTTC. It translates to CASRGQGGFVANVLTF.

The chain links TRBV12-3 or TRBV12-4 to TRBJ2-7, with D perhaps TRBD1 or TRBD2 (6 bases each). This CDR3 has 14 amino acids. The V and J ends lost 5 bases and 2 bases respectively, with 13 bases between them. The CDR3 DNA sequence: TGTGCCAGCAGTCCGGGGGCAGGGGCCTACGAGCAGTACTTC. Translated, it gives CASSPGAGAYEQYF.

This clone turned up a few times. V usage is TRBV6-5 and J usage is TRBJ1-5; D is unclear. The germline gives CDR1 MNHEY, CDR2 SVGAGI. The CDR3 runs to 13 residues. Trimming shortened V by 2 bases and J by 6 bases, and 8 bases separated the two germline ends. The CDR3 loop reads CASSYEGSQPQHF. For the CDR3, the DNA is TGTGCCAGCAGTTACGAGGGATCTCAGCCCCAGCATTTT.

This clone has a single count. The chain joins TRBV7-2 to TRBJ2-5, with 10 positions matching TRBD2. The DNA end favors TRBJ2-1, so the J call may be wrong. The CDR3 runs 15 residues. Germline V gene lookup returns CDR1 SGHTA and CDR2 FQGNSA. DNA for the CDR3: TGTGCCAGCAGCTTCGGTAGCGGGGGGTCGAATGAGCAGTTCTTC. Its protein is CASSFGSGGSNEQFF.

The rearrangement joins TRBV11-2 to TRBJ2-2; D possibly uses TRBD1 or TRBD2 (5 bases each). Germline loops: CDR1 SGHAT, CDR2 FQNNGV. The CDR3 has 16 residues. V was cut by 2 bases and J by 4 bases, with 14 bases left in between. As DNA, the CDR3 is TGTGCCAGCAGCTTACGAGGGGCGATCGGCACCGGGGAGCTGTTTTTT. Amino acids: CASSLRGAIGTGELFF.

The chain couples TRBV6-1 to TRBJ1-1, with no clear D. There are 11 residues in the CDR3. CDR1 MNHNS and CDR2 SASEGT come from the germline V gene. Trimming stripped 3 bases from V and 10 bases from J, with 9 bases between. The CDR3 bases are TGTGCCAGCAGTGACACCCAAGGAGCTTTCTTT. This codes for CASSDTQGAFF.

V gene TRBV30 combines with J gene TRBJ2-5; 12 bases map to TRBD2. Germline loops: CDR1 GTSNPN, CDR2 SVGIG (reference sequence). V lost 8 bases and J lost 3; bases outside the gene matches: 7. This CDR3 is 14 amino acids long. The CDR3 protein is CAPLTSGRKETQYF. In DNA form, the CDR3 reads TGTGCCCCCCTTACTAGCGGGAGGAAAGAGACCCAGTACTTC. Supplemented by reference TRBV30 and TRBJ2-5, the full variable domain reads SQTIHQWPATLVQPVGSPLSLECTVEGTSNPNLYWYRQAAGRGLQLLFYSVGIGQISSEVPQNLSASRPQDRQFILSSKKLLLSDSGFYLCAPLTSGRKETQYFGPGTRLLVL.

The chain recombines TRBV5-4 with TRBJ2-3; 7 positions agree with TRBD2. Germline V CDR1 and CDR2: SGHNT, YYREEE (reference sequence). V lost 2 bases, J lost 4 bases, and 7 bases stayed unmatched. The CDR3 spans 15 residues. The CDR3 DNA reads as TGTGCCAGCAGCTTTTTCGGGGGGAGGGCAGATACGCAGTATTTT. Amino acid sequence: CASSFFGGRADTQYF.

The chain joins TRBV20-1 to TRBJ2-7, with D perhaps TRBD2 (5 bases). The CDR3 extends over 13 amino acids. Per the germline V gene, CDR1 is DFQATT and CDR2 is SNEGSKA (reference sequence). Trimming cost V 3 bases and J 0 bases, with 9 bases left between them. CDR3 in DNA: TGCAGTGCTAGGTCGGGGTACTCCTACGAGCAGTACTTC. Translating gives CSARSGYSYEQYF.

This clone has more than one count but fewer than ten. The V gene is TRBV27, the J gene TRBJ2-7; D is uncertain. With 3 bases removed from V and 6 bases from J, the gap between germline ends came to 9 bases. CDR3 length equals 12 residues. The germline CDR1 and CDR2 sequences are MNHEY and SMNVEV (reference sequence). The DNA for the CDR3 is TGTGCCAGCAGTTTGATAAGAGGCGAGCAGTACTTC. This gives the protein CASSLIRGEQYF.

As to this clone: Germline and junction disagree at one end, which may indicate a read error. This same CDR3 is encoded by further DNA sequences in the sample. The V and J genes are TRBV7-3 and TRBJ2-2; 7 bases are a match to TRBD1. The CDR3 covers 13 residues. Germline CDR1 is SGHTA and CDR2 is FQGTGA. CDR3 sequence (DNA): TGTGCCAGCAGCTCGACAGGGTCCGGGGAGCTCTTTTTT. Protein: CASSSTGSGELFF.

This chain connects TRBV12-3 or TRBV12-4 to TRBJ1-1; no definite D call. The germline V and J ends were trimmed by 4 bases and 4 bases, with 16 bases remaining between them. The CDR3 totals 15 residues. The DNA of the CDR3 is TGTGCCAGCAGTTCCACCGTGACGTGGGGCACTGAAGCTTTCTTT. It is translated as CASSSTVTWGTEAFF.

This chain links TRBV11-2 with TRBJ1-1, with a possible D match to TRBD1 (6 bases). Per germline, CDR1 SGHAT and CDR2 FQNNGV. V was cut by 1 base and J by 1 base, with 10 bases left in between. This CDR3 comprises 15 residues. This chain's CDR3 is CASSLAGGRNTEAFF. In DNA form, the CDR3 reads TGTGCCAGCAGCTTAGCCGGGGGCAGGAACACTGAAGCTTTCTTT.

Points on this clone: An end of the junction differs from the germline gene, which may be a read error. The V and J genes are TRBV12-3 or TRBV12-4 and TRBJ1-1, with 10 bases matching TRBD1. This CDR3 spans 15 amino acids. The CDR3 is CACSYTGTGVTEDFF. In DNA, the CDR3 is TGTGCCTGCAGTTACACCGGGACAGGGGTCACTGAAGATTTCTTT.

The DNA of the CDR3 is TGTGCCAGCAGCCATACTGCCAGTGTAGTAGCTAACTATGGCTACACCTTC. It specifies CASSHTASVVANYGYTF. The chain employs TRBV27 and TRBJ1-2; D is undetermined. The V and J ends lost 6 bases and 0 bases respectively, with 20 bases between them. The CDR3 contains 17 residues. Germline V gene data show CDR1 as MNHEY and CDR2 as SMNVEV (reference sequence).

The chain links TRBV7-2 to TRBJ2-1; 13 bases match TRBD2. This CDR3 is 19 amino acids long. The V segment lost 0 bases and the J segment 4 bases; nucleotides outside the gene matches: 9. The germline V gene encodes CDR1 SGHTA and CDR2 FQGNSA. Here the CDR3 reads CASSLASLAGGRGYNEQFF. DNA for the CDR3: TGTGCCAGCAGCTTAGCCTCACTAGCGGGGGGGCGAGGATACAATGAGCAGTTCTTC. The variable domain in full, completed from reference TRBV7-2 and TRBJ2-1, reads GAGVSQSPSNKVTEKGKDVELRCDPISGHTALYWYRQSLGQGLEFLIYFQGNSAPDKSGLPSDRFSAERTGGSVSTLTIQRTQQEDSAVYLCASSLASLAGGRGYNEQFFGPGTRLTVL.

The chain joins TRBV11-2 to TRBJ1-5; 7 positions match TRBD1. The V and J ends lost 4 bases and 0 bases, in that order; junction bases with no gene match: 12. The CDR3 spans 18 residues. Germline assignment: CDR1 SGHAT and CDR2 FQNNGV. CDR3 nucleotide sequence: TGTGCCAGCAGCTCCCAGGCAGGGGGTGGGGGTAGCAATCAGCCCCAGCATTTT. This sequence encodes CASSSQAGGGGSNQPQHF.

V and J are TRBV11-3 and TRBJ2-1, with no clear D. Trimming left V 1 base short and J 10 bases short, with 8 bases between. CDR3 length equals 12 residues. The V gene's germline CDR1 is SGHNT and CDR2 YENEEA. The DNA for the CDR3 is TGTGCCAGCAGCTTAGTTCCAGACGAGCAGTTCTTC. Amino acids: CASSLVPDEQFF.

This clone appeared once. The chain's CDR3 is CASSFGLAGGGYEQYF. As DNA, the CDR3 is TGTGCCAGCAGCTTTGGACTAGCGGGAGGGGGGTACGAGCAGTACTTC. The rearrangement joins TRBV11-3 to TRBJ2-7, with 15 nucleotides matching TRBD2. This CDR3 is 16 amino acids long. With 3 bases clipped from V and 4 bases from J, the junction kept 4 bases outside the gene matches. CDR1 is SGHNT, CDR2 YENEEA, per germline. The full variable domain, rest sourced from reference TRBV11-3 and TRBJ2-7, is EAGVVQSPRYKIIEKKQPVAFWCNPISGHNTLYWYLQNLGQGPELLIRYENEEAVDDSQLPKDRFSAERLKGVDSTLKIQPAELGDSAVYLCASSFGLAGGGYEQYFGPGTRLTVT.

This clone is medium-sized. The chain joins TRBV4-2 to TRBJ2-7; 10 bases agree with TRBD2. The V and J ends lost 4 bases and 6 bases, in that order; junction bases with no gene match: 18. Germline CDR1 LGHNA, CDR2 YNFKEQ. The CDR3 has 18 residues. CDR3 coding DNA: TGTGCCAGCAGCCGAGAGAGGAGGCTAGCGGGAGCTTCGCTCGAGCAGTACTTC. This translates into CASSRERRLAGASLEQYF.